Below, 19 T cell receptor beta chains from the same sample are listed, as sequenced in a study of breast tumors, draining lymph nodes, adjacent tissues. From the multiplex PCR reads, TCRdb called clonotypes with MiXCR, one entry per CDR3 protein. Among about 180,000 distinct CDR3 sequences, 25% to 40% were seen once, and the ten largest hold around 4%. Breast cancer patients provided tissue from their axillary draining lymph nodes. Sequencing was carried out using axillary lymph node tissue. Receptor source: a female donor with breast cancer. Some clones in this sample may be carry-over from other donors' samples.

This clonotype was picked up many times. The chain is built from TRBV4-1 and TRBJ1-6; D remains ambiguous. The CDR3 consists of 16 residues. The ends were cut back, 0 bases at V and 7 bases at J, with 13 bases in the middle. Germline loops: CDR1 MGHRA, CDR2 YSYEKL. The CDR3 coding sequence is TGCGCCAGCAGCCAAGATGGCACAATTGGAAATTCACCCCTCCACTTT. This encodes CASSQDGTIGNSPLHF.

In its sample, this clonotype was seen a few times. This rearrangement joins TRBV10-1 to TRBJ1-1; D ambiguous. The germline V gene has CDR1 WNHNN and CDR2 SYGVQD (reference sequence). V dropped 1 base and J dropped 4 bases, with 16 bases sitting between them. The CDR3 extends over 16 amino acids. CDR3 residues: CASSEFQTPWGTEAFF. For the CDR3, the DNA is TGCGCCAGCAGTGAGTTTCAGACCCCCTGGGGCACTGAAGCTTTCTTT.

This clonotype was counted at least ten times. This chain joins TRBV10-3 and TRBJ1-4; D gene unclear. CDR3 length equals 13 residues. Germline V gene sequence: CDR1 ENHRY, CDR2 SYGVKD. V lost 8 bases and J lost 5, with 12 bases in between. The CDR3 coding sequence is TGTGCCATCCGGGCAACGGAGAATGAAAAACTGTTTTTT. It specifies CAIRATENEKLFF.

The chain uses TRBV19 and TRBJ1-6, with D perhaps TRBD1 (5 bases). The CDR3 is made up of 15 amino acids. V lost 3 bases and J lost 0, with 6 bases in between. In germline, CDR1 is LNHDA, CDR2 SQIVND (reference sequence). CDR3 amino acids: CASSIDSSYNSPLHF. Here the CDR3 DNA reads TGTGCCAGTAGTATCGACAGCTCCTATAATTCACCCCTCCACTTT.

A note on this clonotype: Being one base from a much bigger clone, this may be a read error. The rearrangement joins TRBV6-5 to TRBJ2-1; 10 nucleotides match TRBD1. This CDR3 has 15 residues. Germline CDR1 and CDR2: MNHEY and SVGAGI. The CDR3: CASRPGTGVSNERFF. The CDR3 DNA sequence: TGTGCCAGCAGACCCGGGACAGGGGTAAGCAATGAGCGGTTCTTC.

This clonotype was counted at least ten times. The gene calls are TRBV5-1 and TRBJ1-2; D unresolved. CDR1 and CDR2 from the germline V gene are SGHRS and YFSETQ. This CDR3 has 13 residues. V shed 0 bases and J shed 7 bases, with 10 bases lying between them. CDR3 sequence reads: CASSLGQTLGYTF. CDR3 sequence (DNA): TGCGCCAGCAGCTTGGGCCAGACCCTTGGCTACACCTTC.

This clonotype occurred a few times. A much larger clone lies a single base off, so this may be a read error. The V and J genes are TRBV11-2 and TRBJ1-3, with 7 positions matching TRBD1. J gave up 6 bases and V 8 bases, and 10 bases lay outside the gene matches. Per germline, CDR1 SGHAT and CDR2 FQNNGV. The CDR3 has 14 residues. DNA for the CDR3: TGTGCCAGCGCCCTTACAGGGGCAGCAAACACCATATATTTT. The encoded protein is CASALTGAANTIYF.

The genes are TRBV7-9 and TRBJ2-5; the D call may be TRBD1 or TRBD2 (5 bases each). V lost 3 bases and J 0 bases, leaving 11 bases between the germline ends. Germline V gene data show CDR1 as SEHNR and CDR2 as FQNEAQ (reference sequence). This CDR3 is 15 amino acids long. The CDR3 DNA is TGTGCCAGCAGCTTGACAGCGGCTTACCAAGAGACCCAGTACTTC. Amino acid sequence: CASSLTAAYQETQYF.

There are many counts of this clonotype. This chain uses TRBV29-1 with TRBJ2-7; weak D call: TRBD2 (5 bases). The CDR3 has 15 residues. Germline assignment: CDR1 SQVTM and CDR2 ANQGSEA. Trimming left V 7 bases short and J 1 base short, with 20 bases between. Here the CDR3 DNA reads TGCAGCGCCCGAGGGTCTCCTATAGAATCCTACGAGCAGTACTTC. Residues: CSARGSPIESYEQYF.

The chain carries TRBV24-1 and TRBJ2-2; TRBD1 is a possible D gene (6 bases). This CDR3 has 14 amino acids. Germline V gives CDR1 KGHDR, CDR2 SFDVKD. The CDR3 DNA sequence: TGTGCTATCCCGGGACACTCGAACACCGGGGAGCTGTTTTTT. This sequence encodes CAIPGHSNTGELFF.

This clonotype was seen many times. The CDR3 loop is CASSYLRQGGYGYTF. Written as DNA, the CDR3 is TGTGCCAGCAGTTACCTTCGACAGGGTGGCTATGGCTACACCTTC. The J gene is TRBJ1-2, the V gene TRBV6-5; 7 bases align to TRBD1. Germline V gives CDR1 MNHEY, CDR2 SVGAGI. CDR3 length: 15 residues. V was clipped by 2 bases and J by 4 bases; unmatched bases: 7.

The chain has TRBV13 and TRBJ2-7; 12 nucleotides align to TRBD2. The CDR3 consists of 16 residues. J was trimmed by 3 bases and V by 5 bases; bases with no gene match: 8. Germline V gene lookup returns CDR1 PRHDT and CDR2 FYEKMQ (reference sequence). The CDR3 is CASSRTTSGRFYEQYF. The DNA of the CDR3 is TGTGCCAGCAGCCGTACTACTAGCGGGAGGTTCTACGAGCAGTACTTC. Full variable domain (outside the CDR3, taken from reference TRBV13 and TRBJ2-7): AAGVIQSPRHLIKEKRETATLKCYPIPRHDTVYWYQQGPGQDPQFLISFYEKMQSDKGSIPDRFSAQQFSDYHSELNMSSLELGDSALYFCASSRTTSGRFYEQYFGPGTRLTVT.

Only a few counts were recorded for this clonotype. The V gene is TRBV3-1, the J gene TRBJ2-1; TRBD1 agrees at 7 bases. CDR1 is LGHDT, CDR2 YNNKEL, per germline (reference sequence). CDR3 length equals 15 residues. V lost 4 bases, J lost 4 bases, and 7 bases stayed unmatched. This CDR3 reads CASSRKGAGYNEQFF. The CDR3 region has the DNA TGTGCCAGCAGCCGTAAGGGGGCTGGTTACAATGAGCAGTTCTTC.

This clonotype was observed at least ten times. This chain joins TRBV9 and TRBJ2-1; 9 bases match TRBD2. The V segment lost 0 bases and the J segment 8 bases; nucleotides outside the gene matches: 9. This CDR3 spans 16 amino acids. Looked up from germline, CDR1 is SGDLS and CDR2 is YYNGEE. CDR3 protein: CASSVEGSGGIDEQFF. The DNA of the CDR3 is TGTGCCAGCAGCGTAGAAGGTAGCGGGGGTATCGATGAGCAGTTCTTC.

This clonotype was seen many times. This chain joins TRBV6-2 or TRBV6-3 and TRBJ1-2; perhaps TRBD1 as D (5 bases). The CDR3 is 15 residues long. Germline loops: CDR1 MNHEY, CDR2 SVGEGT. Deletions cut 7 bases from V and 4 bases from J, with 19 bases between. CDR3 protein: CASNYALRGSYGYTF. The CDR3 nucleotides are TGTGCCAGCAACTACGCCCTAAGGGGAAGCTATGGCTACACCTTC.

This clonotype was seen ten or more times. The chain employs TRBV27 and TRBJ2-7, with TRBD1 matching over 8 bases. The CDR3 has 13 amino acids. Germline V gene lookup returns CDR1 MNHEY and CDR2 SMNVEV (reference sequence). Trimming at V came to 9 bases and at J to 2 bases, leaving 6 bases not matched to a gene. The CDR3 nucleotides read TGTGCCAGTCCAAGGACAGGGACCTACGAGCAGTACTTC. Its translation is CASPRTGTYEQYF.

The J gene is TRBJ1-4, the V gene TRBV19, with TRBD1 identical over 9 bases. Unmatched junction bases numbered 18, after V lost 3 bases and J lost 7 bases. This CDR3 has 19 residues. Germline V gene sequence: CDR1 LNHDA, CDR2 SQIVND (reference sequence). DNA of the CDR3: TGTGCCAGTAGTATGGGTCCCCGGACAGGGGCAACCGAGGGTGAAAAACTGTTTTTT. Amino acids: CASSMGPRTGATEGEKLFF.

The chain is built from TRBV5-1 and TRBJ1-1; no clear D gene. The germline gives CDR1 SGHRS, CDR2 YFSETQ. This CDR3 region has 17 residues. Trimming left V 0 bases short and J 4 bases short, with 19 bases between. For the CDR3, the DNA is TGCGCCAGCAGCTTGGATGGGGTGCTGGGCGAGGGCACTGAAGCTTTCTTT. Translating it yields CASSLDGVLGEGTEAFF.

This clonotype appeared many times. The V gene is TRBV19, the J gene TRBJ2-7; TRBD1 agrees at 9 bases. Germline V gene sequence: CDR1 LNHDA, CDR2 SQIVND (reference sequence). This CDR3 contains 16 residues. V was clipped by 3 bases and J by 6 bases; unmatched bases: 12. The CDR3 bases are TGTGCCAGTAGTATGGGTCCCCGGACAGGGGCAACCGAGCAGTACTTC. Residues: CASSMGPRTGATEQYF.